The entry below gives a single T cell receptor beta chain sequence along with its context. This entry belongs to a study of blood T cell repertoires in COVID-19. Looking at the study overall: From T cells, B-cell-depleted T cells, or PBMCs came the material, which was cDNA or gDNA.

Source study methods: Reference gene primer amplification gave estimated nucleated cell counts. Assay used: immunoSEQ multiplex PCR; TCRdb lists only in-frame clones, some missing. Clone size and the V and J calls come from that table; the DNA yielded D and trimming. The table lists 120,000 or so clones, around 91% of them singletons, with 3.8% in the top ten. The CDR3 loop spans 16 amino acids. With V trimmed by 3 bases and J by 2 bases, 9 bases remained unmatched. In germline, CDR1 is KGHSH, CDR2 LQKENI. The V gene is TRBV18, the J gene TRBJ1-1, with TRBD1 identical over 7 bases. This receptor was taken from a woman aged 60-75 years with COVID-19, enrolled during active disease. Specimen: peripheral blood. CDR3 in DNA: TGTGCCAGCTCACCGAGACAGGGAGCGACAAACACTGAAGCTTTCTTT. Translated: CASSPRQGATNTEAFF.